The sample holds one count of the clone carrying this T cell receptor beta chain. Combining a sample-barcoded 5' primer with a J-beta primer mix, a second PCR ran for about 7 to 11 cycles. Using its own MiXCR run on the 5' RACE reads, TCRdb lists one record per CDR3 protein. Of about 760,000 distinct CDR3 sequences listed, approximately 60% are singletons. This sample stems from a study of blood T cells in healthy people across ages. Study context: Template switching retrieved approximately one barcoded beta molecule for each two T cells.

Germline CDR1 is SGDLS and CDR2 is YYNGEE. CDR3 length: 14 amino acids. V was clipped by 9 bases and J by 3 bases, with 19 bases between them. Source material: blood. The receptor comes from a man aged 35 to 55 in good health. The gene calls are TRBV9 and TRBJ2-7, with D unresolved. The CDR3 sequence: CAIPRWKPYYEQYF. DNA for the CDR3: TGTGCCATCCCAAGGTGGAAGCCTTACTACGAGCAGTACTTC.